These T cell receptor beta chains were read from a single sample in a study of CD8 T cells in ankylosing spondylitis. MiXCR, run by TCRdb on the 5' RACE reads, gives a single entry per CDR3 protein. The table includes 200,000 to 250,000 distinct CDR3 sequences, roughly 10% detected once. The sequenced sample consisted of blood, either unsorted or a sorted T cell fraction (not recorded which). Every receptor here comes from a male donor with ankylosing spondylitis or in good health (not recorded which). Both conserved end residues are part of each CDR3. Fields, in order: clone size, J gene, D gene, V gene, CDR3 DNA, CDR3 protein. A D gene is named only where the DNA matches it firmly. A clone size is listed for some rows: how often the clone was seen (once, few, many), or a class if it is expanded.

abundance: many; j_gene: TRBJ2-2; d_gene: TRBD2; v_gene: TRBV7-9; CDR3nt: TGTGCCAGCAGCGTACTAGCGGGGAATCCCGGGGAGCTGTTTTTT; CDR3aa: CASSVLAGNPGELFF
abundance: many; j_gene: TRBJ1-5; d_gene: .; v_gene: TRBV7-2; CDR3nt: TGTGCCAGCAGCTTAGACGGACGACCAAATCAGCCCCAGCATTTT; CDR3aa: CASSLDGRPNQPQHF
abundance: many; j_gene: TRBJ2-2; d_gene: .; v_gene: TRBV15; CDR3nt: TGTGCCACCAGCAGTGGAGAGGAAACCGGGGAGCTGTTTTTT; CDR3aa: CATSSGEETGELFF
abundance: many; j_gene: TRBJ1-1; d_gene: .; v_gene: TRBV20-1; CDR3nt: TGCAGTGCCTTGGGGCTAACGAACACTGAAGCTTTCTTT; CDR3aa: CSALGLTNTEAFF
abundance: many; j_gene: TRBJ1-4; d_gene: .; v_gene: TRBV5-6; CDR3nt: TGTGCCAGCAGCGTCTACAGGGCAACTAATGAAAAACTGTTTTTT; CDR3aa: CASSVYRATNEKLFF
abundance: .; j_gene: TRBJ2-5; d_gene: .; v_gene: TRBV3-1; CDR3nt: TGTGCCAGCAGCCAAAAGGGGGACTACGAGACCCAGTACTTC; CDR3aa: CASSQKGDYETQYF
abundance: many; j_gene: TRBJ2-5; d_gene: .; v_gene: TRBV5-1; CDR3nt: TGCGCCAGCAGCTCAACAGGGAGTAAAGAGACCCAGTACTTC; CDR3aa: CASSSTGSKETQYF
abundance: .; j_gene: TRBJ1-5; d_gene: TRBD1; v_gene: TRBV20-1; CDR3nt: TGCTGTGCTAGTAGTTCCGCGGGACAGGGGACCAATCAGCCCCAGCATTTT; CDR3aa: CCASSSAGQGTNQPQHF
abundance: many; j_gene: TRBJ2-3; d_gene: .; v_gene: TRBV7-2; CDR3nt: TGTGCCAGCAGCTTGCGTTTCACGGGCGATACGCAGTATTTT; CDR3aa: CASSLRFTGDTQYF
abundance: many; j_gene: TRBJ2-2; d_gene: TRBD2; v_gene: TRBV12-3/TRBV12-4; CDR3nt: TGTGCCAGCAGTTTACTCGGGACTAGCGGGGTCGGGGAGCTGTTTTTT; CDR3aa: CASSLLGTSGVGELFF
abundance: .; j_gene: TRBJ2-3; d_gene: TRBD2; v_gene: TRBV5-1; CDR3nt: TGCGCCAGCAGCTTGGCAATGACTAGCGGCACAGATACGCAGTATTTT; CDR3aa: CASSLAMTSGTDTQYF
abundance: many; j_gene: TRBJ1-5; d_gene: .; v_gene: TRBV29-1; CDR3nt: TGCAGCGTTGATTTTGGTGGTGCCCAGCATTTT; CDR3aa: CSVDFGGAQHF
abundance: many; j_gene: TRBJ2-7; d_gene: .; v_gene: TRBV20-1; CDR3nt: TGCAGTGCTAGTATGAGCTCCTACGAGCAGTACTTC; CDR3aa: CSASMSSYEQYF
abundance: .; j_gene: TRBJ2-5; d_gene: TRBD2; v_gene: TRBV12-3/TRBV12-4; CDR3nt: TGTGCCAGCAGTTTATACTTCGGCGGGAGGGGAGAGACCCAGTACTTC; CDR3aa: CASSLYFGGRGETQYF
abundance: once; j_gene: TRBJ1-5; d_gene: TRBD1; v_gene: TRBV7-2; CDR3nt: TGTGCCAGCAGCCGTACCGGGACAGGGATTCAGCCCCAGCATTTT; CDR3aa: CASSRTGTGIQPQHF
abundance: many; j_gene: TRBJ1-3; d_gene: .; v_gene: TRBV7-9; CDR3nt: TGTGCCAGCAGCTTGGCAGGGGCACACTCTGGAAACACCATATATTTT; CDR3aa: CASSLAGAHSGNTIYF
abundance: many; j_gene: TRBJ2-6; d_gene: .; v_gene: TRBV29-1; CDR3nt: TGCAGCGTTGAAATGGGGTCTGGGGCCAACGTCCTGACTTTC; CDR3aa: CSVEMGSGANVLTF
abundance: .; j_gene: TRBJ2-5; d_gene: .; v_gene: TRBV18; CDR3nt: TGTGCCAGCTCACCGCGGGGACTCCAAGAGACCCAGTACTTC; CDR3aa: CASSPRGLQETQYF
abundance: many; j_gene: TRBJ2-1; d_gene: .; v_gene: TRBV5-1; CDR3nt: TGCGCCAGCAGCCCCCAAGCGGGCGACCACAATGAGCAGTTCTTC; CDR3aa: CASSPQAGDHNEQFF
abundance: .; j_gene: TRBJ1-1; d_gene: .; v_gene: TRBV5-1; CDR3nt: TGCGCCAGCAGCTTGGACGCAGCGATGAACACTGAAGCTTTCTTT; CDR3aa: CASSLDAAMNTEAFF
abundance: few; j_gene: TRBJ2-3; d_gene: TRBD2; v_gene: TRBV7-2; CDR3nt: TGTGCCAGCAGCCCAAGCGGGGGGGCTCGAGACACAGATACGCAGTATTTT; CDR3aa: CASSPSGGARDTDTQYF
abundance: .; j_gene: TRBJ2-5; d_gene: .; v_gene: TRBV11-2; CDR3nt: TGTTCCAGCAGCTTAGGGGGGGAGACCCAGTACTTC; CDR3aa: CSSSLGGETQYF
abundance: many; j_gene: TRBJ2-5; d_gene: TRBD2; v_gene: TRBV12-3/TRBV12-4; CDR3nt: TGTGCCAGCAAGAGACTAGCGGGGGGGCCAGGGGAGACCCAGTACTTC; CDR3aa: CASKRLAGGPGETQYF
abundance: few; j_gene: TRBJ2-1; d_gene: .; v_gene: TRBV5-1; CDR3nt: TGCGCCAGCAGCGTTGACATCTACAATGAGCAGTTCTTC; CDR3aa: CASSVDIYNEQFF
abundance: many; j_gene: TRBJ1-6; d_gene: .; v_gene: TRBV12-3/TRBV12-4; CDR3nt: TGTGCCAGCAGCCCCGGTTTCACCCTCCACTTT; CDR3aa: CASSPGFTLHF
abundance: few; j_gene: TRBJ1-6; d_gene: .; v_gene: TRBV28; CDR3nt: TGTGCCAGCAGTTTATCGGGCCCAACGTCGCCCCTCCACTTT; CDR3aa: CASSLSGPTSPLHF
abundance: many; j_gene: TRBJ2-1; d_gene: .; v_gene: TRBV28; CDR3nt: TGTGCCAGCAGCCCCCCCCGGGGCAGGGTGGACAATGAGCAGTTCTTC; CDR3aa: CASSPPRGRVDNEQFF
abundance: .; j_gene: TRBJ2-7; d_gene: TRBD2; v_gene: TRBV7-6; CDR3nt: TGTGCCAGCAGCTCGGGACTACCTCTCGGGGAGCAGTACTTC; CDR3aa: CASSSGLPLGEQYF
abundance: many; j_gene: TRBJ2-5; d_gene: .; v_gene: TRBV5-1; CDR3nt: TGCGCCAGCAGCAACGGGGACACCAACCAAGAGACCCAGTACTTC; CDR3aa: CASSNGDTNQETQYF
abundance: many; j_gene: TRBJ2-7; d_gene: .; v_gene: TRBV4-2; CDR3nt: TGTGCCAGCAGCCGGGGAGACTCCTACGAGCAGTACTTC; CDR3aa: CASSRGDSYEQYF
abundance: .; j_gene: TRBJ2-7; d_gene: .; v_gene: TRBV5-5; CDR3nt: TGTGCCAGCAGCTTGGAGCTCAGCGCCTACGAGCAGTACTTC; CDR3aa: CASSLELSAYEQYF
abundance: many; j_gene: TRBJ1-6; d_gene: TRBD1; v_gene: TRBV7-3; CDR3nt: TGTGCCAGCAGCATCGGACAGGGGACGAATTCACCCCTCCACTTT; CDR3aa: CASSIGQGTNSPLHF
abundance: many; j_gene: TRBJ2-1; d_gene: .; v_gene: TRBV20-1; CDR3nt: TGCAGTGCTAGAGATTTGGCCAACAATGAGCAGTTCTTC; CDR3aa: CSARDLANNEQFF
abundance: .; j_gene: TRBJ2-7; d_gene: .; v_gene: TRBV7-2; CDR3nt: TGTGCCAGCAGCTCCCCCGGGGGATACGAGCAGTACTTC; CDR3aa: CASSSPGGYEQYF
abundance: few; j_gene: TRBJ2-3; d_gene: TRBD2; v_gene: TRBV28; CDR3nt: TGTGCCAGCAGCGGGGGGGTCCCAGATACGCAGTATTTT; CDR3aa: CASSGGVPDTQYF
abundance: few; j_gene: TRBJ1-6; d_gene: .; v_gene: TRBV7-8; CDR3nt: TGTGCCAGCAGCCTGACCCGGACGGCTAGCTCCTATAATTCACCCCTCCACTTT; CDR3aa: CASSLTRTASSYNSPLHF
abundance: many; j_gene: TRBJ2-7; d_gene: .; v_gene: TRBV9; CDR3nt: TGTGCCAGCAGCACAGGACGCTACTCCTACGAGCAGTACTTC; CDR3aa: CASSTGRYSYEQYF
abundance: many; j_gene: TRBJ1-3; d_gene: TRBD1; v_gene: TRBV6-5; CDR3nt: TGTGCCAGCAGTTACTCGAATCCGGGACAGGGAAACACCATATATTTT; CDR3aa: CASSYSNPGQGNTIYF
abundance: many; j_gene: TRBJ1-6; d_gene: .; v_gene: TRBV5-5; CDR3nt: TGTGCCAGCAGCCTTCAACCCAGGGTTCAAGAATCACCCCTCCACTTT; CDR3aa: CASSLQPRVQESPLHF
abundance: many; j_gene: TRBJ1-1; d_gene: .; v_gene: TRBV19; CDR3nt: TGTGCCAGTATCAATACCTGGCCGGACACGATGAACACTGAAGCTTTCTTT; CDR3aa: CASINTWPDTMNTEAFF
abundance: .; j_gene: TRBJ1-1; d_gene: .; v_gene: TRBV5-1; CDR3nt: TGCGCCAGCAGCGCCGCAATAGGCACTGAAGCTTTCTTT; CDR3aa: CASSAAIGTEAFF
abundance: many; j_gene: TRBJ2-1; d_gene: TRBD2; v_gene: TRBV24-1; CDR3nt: TGTGCCACCTCACCTAGCGGGGGGGGGAGCTCCTACAATGAGCAGTTCTTC; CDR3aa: CATSPSGGGSSYNEQFF
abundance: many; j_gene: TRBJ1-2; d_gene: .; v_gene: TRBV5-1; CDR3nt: TGCGCCAGCAGCCGCACGGGGGCGGCCTATGGCTACACCTTC; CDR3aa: CASSRTGAAYGYTF
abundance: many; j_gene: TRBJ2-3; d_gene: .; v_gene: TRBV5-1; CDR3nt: TGCGCCAGCAGCAGGGCCCCGGGAGCAGATACGCAGTATTTT; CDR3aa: CASSRAPGADTQYF
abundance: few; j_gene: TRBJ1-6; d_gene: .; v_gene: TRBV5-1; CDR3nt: TGCGCCAGCAGCCGCCCCGGTGAGGGCGGTTCACCCCTCCACTTT; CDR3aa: CASSRPGEGGSPLHF
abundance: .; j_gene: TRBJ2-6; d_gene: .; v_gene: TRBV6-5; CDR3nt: TGTGCCAGCAGTTACTCGCAGGGCTCTGGGGCCAACGTCCTGACTTTC; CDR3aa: CASSYSQGSGANVLTF
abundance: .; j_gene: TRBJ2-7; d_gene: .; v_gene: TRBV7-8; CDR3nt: TGTGCCAGCAGCTTGCCAGGGAAGGAGCAGTACTTC; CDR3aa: CASSLPGKEQYF
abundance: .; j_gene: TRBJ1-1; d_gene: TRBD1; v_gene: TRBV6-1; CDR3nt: TGTGCCAGCAGTCCACCCACAGGGGGAGGTACTGAAGCTTTCTTT; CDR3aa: CASSPPTGGGTEAFF
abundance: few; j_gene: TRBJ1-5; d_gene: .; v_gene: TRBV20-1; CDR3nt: TGCAGTGCAGCGAATCAGCCCCAGCATTTT; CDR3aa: CSAANQPQHF
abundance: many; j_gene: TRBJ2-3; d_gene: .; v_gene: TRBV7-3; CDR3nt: TGTGCCAGCAGCCAGGGGCTTGGACTGGGTGGGCAGTATTTT; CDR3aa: CASSQGLGLGGQYF
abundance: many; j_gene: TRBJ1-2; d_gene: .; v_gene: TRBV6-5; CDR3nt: TGTGCCAGCAGTTACGAGGGTGGCTACACCTTC; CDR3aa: CASSYEGGYTF
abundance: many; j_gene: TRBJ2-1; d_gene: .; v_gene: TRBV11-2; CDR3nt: TGTGCCAGCAGCCTCCAGTGGAGTTACGAGCAGTTCTTC; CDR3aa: CASSLQWSYEQFF
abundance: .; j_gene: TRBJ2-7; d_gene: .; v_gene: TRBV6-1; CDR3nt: TGTGCCAGCAGTGAAGCCCTGGACGGATTCTTC; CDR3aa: CASSEALDGFF
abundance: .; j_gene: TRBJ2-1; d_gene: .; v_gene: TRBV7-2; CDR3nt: TGTGCCAGCAGCTTAGGACTGTTCATTGGAGAGCAGTTCTTC; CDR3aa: CASSLGLFIGEQFF
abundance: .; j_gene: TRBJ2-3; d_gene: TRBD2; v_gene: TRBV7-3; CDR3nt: TGTGCCAGCAGCTTACAGGCCGCGGGGGGCGGCACAGATACGCAGTATTTT; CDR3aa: CASSLQAAGGGTDTQYF
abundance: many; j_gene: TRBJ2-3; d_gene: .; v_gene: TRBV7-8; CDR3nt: TGTGCCAGCAGCTTAACCACTAATACGCAGTATTTT; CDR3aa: CASSLTTNTQYF
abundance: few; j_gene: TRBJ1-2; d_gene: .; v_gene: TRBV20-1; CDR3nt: TGCAGTGCTAGAGAGTCGGGAACCTATGGCTACACCTTC; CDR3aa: CSARESGTYGYTF
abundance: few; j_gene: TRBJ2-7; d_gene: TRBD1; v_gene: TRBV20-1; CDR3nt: TGCAGTGTTGGAGCCGGGACAGGGTCTTACGAGCAGTACTTC; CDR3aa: CSVGAGTGSYEQYF
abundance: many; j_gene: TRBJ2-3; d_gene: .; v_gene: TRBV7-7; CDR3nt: TGTGCTAGCTCAAAGGGGGGCAAGAGCACAGATACGCAGTATTTT; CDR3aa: CASSKGGKSTDTQYF